What follows are 8 T cell receptor beta chains derived from one specimen sequenced in a study of blood T cell repertoires in COVID-19 (dated by TCRdb to about 2020). The library was generated by the immunoSEQ multiplex PCR assay. What TCRdb holds here is the immuneACCESS table cut down to in-frame rearrangements. Part of the clones is not present; checked against another copy, under half of the missing clones reflect an unresolved V gene, and the others are unexplained. Within this sample are 350,000 to 400,000 clones, with more than 75% of them counted one time only. The biggest ten clones account for more than 0.9% of the sample. The sequencing sample was made of PBMCs or T cells enriched from blood (not recorded which). The receptors were gathered from a woman younger than 45 with acute COVID-19.

The chain couples TRBV24-1 to TRBJ1-2; the match to TRBD1 covers 7 bases. Trimming took 6 bases from V and 6 from J; bases not matched to a gene: 6. Germline CDR1 and CDR2: KGHDR and SFDVKD. The CDR3 totals 13 residues. The CDR3 sequence is CATSKYGTDGYTF. The CDR3 nucleotides are TGTGCCACCAGTAAATACGGGACAGATGGCTACACCTTC.

The V gene is TRBV7-9, the J gene TRBJ2-7, with TRBD1 as a possible D gene (6 bases). Germline V gene lookup returns CDR1 SEHNR and CDR2 FQNEAQ (reference sequence). Deletions cut 5 bases from V and 6 bases from J, with 11 bases between. The CDR3 has 12 residues. CDR3 protein: CASSTTGFEQYF. The CDR3 nucleotides are TGTGCCAGCAGCACGACAGGTTTCGAGCAGTACTTC. Supplemented by reference TRBV7-9 and TRBJ2-7, the full variable domain reads DTGVSQNPRHKITKRGQNVTFRCDPISEHNRLYWYRQTLGQGPEFLTYFQNEAQLEKSRLLSDRFSAERPKGSFSTLEIQRTEQGDSAMYLCASSTTGFEQYFGPGTRLTVT.

The chain joins TRBV24-1 to TRBJ2-4; 9 bases align to TRBD1. V trimming: 3 bases; J trimming: 6 bases; junction bases outside the gene matches: 2. Germline assignment: CDR1 KGHDR and CDR2 SFDVKD. The CDR3 consists of 14 residues. In nucleotides, the CDR3 is TGTGCCACCAGTGATACGGGACAGGGAAACATTCAGTACTTC. This codes for CATSDTGQGNIQYF.

This clone has just a few counts. V gene TRBV19 combines with J gene TRBJ1-2, with 7 positions matching TRBD1. Germline loops: CDR1 LNHDA, CDR2 SQIVND (reference sequence). This CDR3 has 15 residues. V lost 5 bases, J lost 0 bases, and 6 bases stayed unmatched. The CDR3 is CASSPGTDSNYGYTF. The CDR3 region has the DNA TGTGCCAGTAGTCCCGGGACAGACTCTAACTATGGCTACACCTTC.

This clone was observed a few times. This rearrangement joins TRBV6-5 to TRBJ1-2, with D unclear. The germline gives CDR1 MNHEY, CDR2 SVGAGI. This CDR3 has 13 amino acids. Trimming cost V 0 bases and J 8 bases, with 10 bases left between them. CDR3 bases: TGTGCCAGCAGTTACTCGTTGTACGGGGGCTACACCTTC. Amino acid sequence: CASSYSLYGGYTF.

The chain uses TRBV27 and TRBJ1-2, with D perhaps TRBD1 (6 bases). The CDR3 runs to 15 residues. V lost 7 bases, J lost 3 bases, and 18 bases lay in between. CDR1 is MNHEY, CDR2 SMNVEV, per germline (reference sequence). CDR3 DNA: TGTGCCAGCAAGGGCAGGGGATTCGTCGACTATGGCTACACCTTC. Protein: CASKGRGFVDYGYTF.

V is TRBV12-5 and J is TRBJ1-2, with 8 bases fitting TRBD1. This CDR3 contains 15 residues. The trim removed 7 bases at V and 2 bases at J, leaving 9 bases unmatched. The germline CDR1 and CDR2 sequences are LGHNT and FRNRAP. CDR3 sequence (DNA): TGTGCTAGTGCTATTGGGACAGGCCTCAACTATGGCTACACCTTC. As protein: CASAIGTGLNYGYTF.

The chain recombines TRBV20-1 with TRBJ2-7; D not resolved. The CDR3 covers 10 residues. From germline, CDR1 is DFQATT and CDR2 SNEGSKA (reference sequence). CDR3 nucleotides: TGCAGCCCTTTCCGCTACGAGCAGTACTTC. Its translation is CSPFRYEQYF.